The 26 T cell receptor beta chains presented below share a single source sample, sequenced in a study of blood T cell repertoires in COVID-19. Produced via immunoSEQ multiplex PCR; TCRdb's table is partial and in-frame only. The sample yields roughly 110,000 clones, about four fifths seen once. Sequences were obtained from peripheral blood. The receptor set was obtained from a human donor in a cohort sampled during active COVID-19.

This chain connects TRBV15 to TRBJ1-5, with a weak D call TRBD1 (5 bases). V gave up 3 bases and J gave up 4 bases, with 10 bases separating them. This CDR3 has 14 residues. The germline V gene encodes CDR1 LNHNV and CDR2 YYDKDF (reference sequence). The DNA of the CDR3 is TGTGCCACCAGCAGCAAGGGGCTGAATCAGCCCCAGCATTTT. The encoded protein is CATSSKGLNQPQHF.

This clone is a singleton in its sample. The chain has TRBV10-1 and TRBJ1-2; maybe TRBD1 (6 bases). V gave up 6 bases and J gave up 4 bases, with 12 bases separating them. The CDR3 is 13 amino acids. Germline lookup yields CDR1 WNHNN and CDR2 SYGVQD (reference sequence). CDR3 loop: CASRDRLTYGYTF. CDR3 nucleotides: TGCGCCAGCAGGGACAGACTAACCTATGGCTACACCTTC.

This sequence joins TRBV28 and TRBJ2-5; 12 nucleotides match TRBD1. The V gene's germline CDR1 is MDHEN and CDR2 SYDVKM. Trimming removed 6 bases from V and 7 bases from J; junction bases left unmatched: 9. This CDR3 spans 15 amino acids. The CDR3 here is CASRSPGQGAGTQYF. In nucleotides, the CDR3 is TGTGCCAGCAGATCTCCGGGACAGGGGGCCGGGACCCAGTACTTC.

The rearrangement uses TRBV29-1 and TRBJ2-7, with 9 bases fitting TRBD2. The trim removed 7 bases at V and 5 bases at J, leaving 12 bases unmatched. From germline, CDR1 is SQVTM and CDR2 ANQGSEA. This CDR3 comprises 14 residues. The CDR3 nucleotides are TGCAGCGCCCGTAGCGGGAGTAGGAACGACGAGCAGTACTTC. This gives the protein CSARSGSRNDEQYF.

This clone was recorded only once. The chain combines TRBV4-3 with TRBJ2-2, with D perhaps TRBD2 (5 bases). The CDR3 spans 16 residues. CDR1 LGHNA and CDR2 YSLEER come from the germline V gene. V gave up 1 base and J gave up 0 bases, with 9 bases separating them. The CDR3 spells CASSQAAESNTGELFF. Written as DNA, the CDR3 is TGCGCCAGCAGCCAAGCAGCGGAGTCGAACACCGGGGAGCTGTTTTTT.

The chain employs TRBV9 and TRBJ1-2; 11 nucleotides align to TRBD1. V dropped 4 bases and J dropped 8; count of bases not matched to a gene: 4. Germline V gene sequence: CDR1 SGDLS, CDR2 YYNGEE. The CDR3 spans 13 residues. CDR3 DNA: TGTGCCAGCAGCAAGGACAGGGGGCTCGGCTACACCTTC. It encodes CASSKDRGLGYTF.

The chain recombines TRBV7-2 with TRBJ2-7; possibly TRBD2 for D (7 bases). Per the germline V gene, CDR1 is SGHTA and CDR2 is FQGNSA. The length of the CDR3 is 17 residues. V was clipped by 4 bases and J by 5 bases, with 24 bases between them. The CDR3, as DNA: TGTGCCAGCAGCTCCAGAACGGGGGGCGGGAGTCCCCACGAGCAGTACTTC. Amino acids: CASSSRTGGGSPHEQYF.

The chain couples TRBV4-1 to TRBJ2-7; 10 bases align to TRBD1. The CDR3 loop spans 17 amino acids. Unmatched junction bases numbered 7, after V lost 0 bases and J lost 2 bases. The germline V gene encodes CDR1 MGHRA and CDR2 YSYEKL. The DNA for the CDR3 is TGCGCCAGCAGCCAAGACCCGCGGGACAGGGGCACCTACGAGCAGTACTTC. Protein sequence: CASSQDPRDRGTYEQYF.

This clone was counted only a few times. This chain uses TRBV4-3 with TRBJ2-7; 8 bases fit TRBD1. The CDR3 has 15 amino acids. The V segment lost 0 bases and the J segment 4 bases; nucleotides outside the gene matches: 5. Looked up from germline, CDR1 is LGHNA and CDR2 is YSLEER. The CDR3 DNA sequence: TGCGCCAGCAGCCAAGATCGGACAGGGTCGTACGAGCAGTACTTC. It encodes CASSQDRTGSYEQYF.

The V and J genes are TRBV11-3 and TRBJ1-1; D gene uncertain. The CDR3 is made up of 15 amino acids. V shed 2 bases and J shed 2 bases, with 12 bases lying between them. The germline V gene encodes CDR1 SGHNT and CDR2 YENEEA. The CDR3 DNA is TGTGCCAGCAGCTTAAACTTCGCACCAAACACTGAAGCTTTCTTT. Translation gives CASSLNFAPNTEAFF.

This clone was counted between two and nine times. V usage is TRBV30 and J usage is TRBJ1-2; D is uncertain. Per germline, CDR1 GTSNPN and CDR2 SVGIG (reference sequence). This CDR3 spans 13 amino acids. The V end was cut by 3 bases, the J end by 4 bases, with 12 bases between. CDR3 sequence (DNA): TGTGCCTGGAGGGCAGGTGATCCCTATGGCTACACCTTC. Its translation: CAWRAGDPYGYTF.

This clone was found once. The V and J genes are TRBV11-3 and TRBJ2-1, with 9 nucleotides matching TRBD1. This CDR3 is built from 15 residues. The trim removed 0 bases at V and 6 bases at J, leaving 3 bases unmatched. Looked up from germline, CDR1 is SGHNT and CDR2 is YENEEA. CDR3 DNA: TGTGCCAGCAGCTTAGAAGGACAGGGGTTCAATGAGCAGTTCTTC. Its protein is CASSLEGQGFNEQFF.

The V gene is TRBV7-9, the J gene TRBJ1-6; possibly TRBD1 for D (5 bases). Germline V CDR1 and CDR2: SEHNR, FQNEAQ (reference sequence). The CDR3 length is 17 residues. V dropped 2 bases and J dropped 3 bases, with 14 bases sitting between them. CDR3: CASSLLLGGIYNSPLHF. For the CDR3, the DNA is TGTGCCAGCAGCTTACTTCTGGGGGGGATCTATAATTCACCCCTCCACTTT.

This clone was seen a single time. V usage is TRBV5-1 and J usage is TRBJ1-4; 7 bases fit TRBD1. Germline V gene data show CDR1 as SGHRS and CDR2 as YFSETQ. CDR3 size: 14 residues. Trimming removed 3 bases from V and 4 bases from J; junction bases left unmatched: 3. The CDR3 DNA reads TGCGCCAGCAGCTCCGGACAGGTTAATGAAAAACTGTTTTTT. This translates into CASSSGQVNEKLFF.

This clone was observed once. The rearrangement joins TRBV7-9 to TRBJ1-4; D unclear. This CDR3 has 13 residues. V was cut by 3 bases and J by 2 bases, with 4 bases left in between. The V gene's germline CDR1 is SEHNR and CDR2 FQNEAQ (reference sequence). CDR3 region: CASSFGTNEKLFF. The CDR3 DNA follows: TGTGCCAGCAGCTTCGGGACTAATGAAAAACTGTTTTTT.

The V gene is TRBV11-3, the J gene TRBJ2-7, with D perhaps TRBD1 (5 bases). The ends were cut back, 5 bases at V and 2 bases at J, with 16 bases in the middle. The CDR3 has 15 amino acids. The germline gives CDR1 SGHNT, CDR2 YENEEA. CDR3 in amino acids: CASSHRQSWAYEQYF. The DNA of the CDR3 is TGTGCCAGCAGCCACCGACAGTCATGGGCCTACGAGCAGTACTTC.

This chain connects TRBV5-1 to TRBJ1-1; 8 bases are shared with TRBD1. The CDR3 sequence is 15 residues long. CDR1 is SGHRS, CDR2 YFSETQ, per germline. The J segment lost 0 bases and the V segment lost 2 bases, leaving 3 bases of the junction unmatched. The CDR3 DNA reads as TGCGCCAGCAGCTTTCGGACAGGGCTGAACACTGAAGCTTTCTTT. Translated: CASSFRTGLNTEAFF. Full variable domain (missing parts from reference TRBV5-1 and TRBJ1-1): KAGVTQTPRYLIKTRGQQVTLSCSPISGHRSVSWYQQTPGQGLQFLFEYFSETQRNKGNFPGRFSGRQFSNSRSEMNVSTLELGDSALYLCASSFRTGLNTEAFFGQGTRLTVV.

This sequence joins TRBV7-2 and TRBJ2-2; possible D gene TRBD2, 5 bases. Germline V gene sequence: CDR1 SGHTA, CDR2 FQGNSA. The CDR3 extends over 14 amino acids. V was trimmed by 2 bases and J by 4 bases, leaving 8 bases between them. Here the CDR3 reads CASSLRGFTGELFF. In nucleotides, the CDR3 is TGTGCCAGCAGCTTACGGGGATTCACCGGGGAGCTGTTTTTT.

In its sample, this clone was seen a few times. The chain carries TRBV6-5 and TRBJ2-1; 8 bases are shared with TRBD2. The CDR3 sequence is 14 residues long. Germline loops: CDR1 MNHEY, CDR2 SVGAGI. With V trimmed by 3 bases and J by 12 bases, 10 bases remained unmatched. The CDR3 loop is CASSYGSRGGPQFF. DNA for the CDR3: TGTGCCAGCAGTTATGGAAGCCGGGGGGGTCCGCAGTTCTTC.

This clone was counted between two and nine times. This rearrangement joins TRBV3-1 (or the pseudogene TRBV3-2) to TRBJ2-5; D remains unclear. Germline V gene data show CDR1 as LGHDT and CDR2 as YNNKEL (reference sequence). The ends were cut back, 4 bases at V and 4 bases at J, with 22 bases in the middle. The CDR3 is 17 amino acids. The CDR3 spells CASSPPGVRQVSETQYF. The DNA for the CDR3 is TGTGCCAGCAGCCCTCCTGGCGTCCGGCAGGTGTCAGAGACCCAGTACTTC.

The CDR3 reads CASSESGSFTDTQYF. The CDR3 nucleotides are TGTGCCAGTAGTGAGTCCGGGTCCTTCACAGATACGCAGTATTTT. This sequence joins TRBV19 and TRBJ2-3, with no clear D. This CDR3 is 15 amino acids long. CDR1 LNHDA and CDR2 SQIVND come from the germline V gene (reference sequence). The ends were cut back, 5 bases at V and 2 bases at J, with 14 bases in the middle.

V and J are TRBV3-1 (or the pseudogene TRBV3-2) and TRBJ1-2; D unresolved. This CDR3 comprises 13 residues. The V end was cut by 1 base, the J end by 2 bases, with 5 bases between. Germline V lookup: CDR1 LGHDT, CDR2 YNNKEL (reference sequence). The chain's CDR3 is CASSQVVNYGYTF. The CDR3 nucleotides read TGTGCCAGCAGCCAAGTAGTCAACTATGGCTACACCTTC.

This chain uses TRBV24-1 with TRBJ2-1, with 11 bases lining up with TRBD1. J was trimmed by 4 bases and V by 7 bases; bases with no gene match: 2. CDR3 length equals 14 residues. Germline V gene sequence: CDR1 KGHDR, CDR2 SFDVKD. In DNA form, the CDR3 reads TGTGCCACCAGCGGGACAGGGGGTTACAATGAGCAGTTCTTC. Encoded protein: CATSGTGGYNEQFF.

The genes are TRBV11-3 and TRBJ2-7; 7 positions match TRBD1. V dropped 5 bases and J dropped 6; count of bases not matched to a gene: 10. This CDR3 has 14 residues. Germline CDR1 SGHNT, CDR2 YENEEA. CDR3 sequence: CASSPFGTAGEQYF. CDR3 nucleotide sequence: TGTGCCAGCAGCCCATTCGGGACAGCCGGCGAGCAGTACTTC.

The chain joins TRBV19 to TRBJ2-2, with D unresolved. Between the trimmed V and J ends, which lost 2 bases and 8 bases, there was a span of 18 bases. This CDR3 contains 16 residues. The germline gives CDR1 LNHDA, CDR2 SQIVND (reference sequence). This CDR3 reads CASSIIPTAGTGELFF. The CDR3 DNA sequence: TGTGCCAGTAGTATAATCCCCACAGCCGGAACAGGGGAGCTGTTTTTT. Filled out from reference TRBV19 and TRBJ2-2, the complete variable domain reads DGGITQSPKYLFRKEGQNVTLSCEQNLNHDAMYWYRQDPGQGLRLIYYSQIVNDFQKGDIAEGYSVSREKKESFPLTVTSAQKNPTAFYLCASSIIPTAGTGELFFGEGSRLTVL.

The V gene is TRBV6-5, the J gene TRBJ1-6, with D possibly matching TRBD1 (5 bases). The CDR3 extends over 14 amino acids. Germline V gives CDR1 MNHEY, CDR2 SVGAGI. With 6 bases removed from V and 10 bases from J, the gap between germline ends came to 16 bases. The DNA of the CDR3 is TGTGCCAGCAGGCCTATGGGAGGGGTCTCACCCCTCCACTTT. It yields the protein CASRPMGGVSPLHF.